This TCR beta chain came from a study of cytomegalovirus exposure and HLA in healthy donors (TCRdb year 2017). Background on the whole study: According to an earlier analysis of several hundred of the donors, about 179 million T cells yielded 120 million or so unique TCR beta sequences and about 300 Gb of sequence data. Around 320 gigabases of sequencing data and tens of millions of unique TCR sequences were included in an early release covering under 650 HLA-typed donors. Of the roughly 400 genotyped donors, 65% to 90% fell in the genetic ancestry cluster associated with self-reported Caucasian donors. The study aimed to test whether signatures of past pathogen exposure could be identified by cataloging public T cell receptors. Using immunosequencing, the study profiled T cell repertoires from roughly 650 subjects and related those repertoires to cytomegalovirus serostatus. Besides the first cohort of hundreds of subjects, a separate validation cohort made up of 120 or so different subjects was used. High-throughput TCR immunosequencing, statistical association of individual TCRs with disease status, and machine learning were combined to predict cytomegalovirus infection status. A later analysis re-examined previously published TCR beta repertoires from 610 or so donors and added high-resolution HLA genotyping to investigate patterns of TCR occurrence. Rather than using new phenotypic data, the later analysis identified candidate immune exposures from TCR beta sequences and from how often those sequences occurred across donors. An earlier analysis of 587 of the donors used high-throughput TCR beta sequencing to judge whether each TCR beta V gene segment behaved as functional or pseudogenic. Donor age, sex, ethnicity and CMV serostatus were collected together with the repertoire data. A later genetic analysis took genome-wide SNP genotypes for about 65% of the roughly 670 donors and used that subset as a discovery cohort. All discovery cohort repertoires had been generated on a single sequencing platform. HLA typing covered class I and class II loci at four-digit resolution. Typing coverage differed by locus: A, B, C, DRB1 and DQB1 were typed in about 620-640 donors, DQA1 in about 510, DPA1 in roughly 590, and DPB1 in 400 to 480. Several DR-DQ haplotypes were handled as single units for association and clustering, since linkage in the cohort was strong. On average, about 240,000 unique TCR beta nucleotide sequences were sequenced per donor among 398 genotyped donors of the cohort, with roughly a sixth of those sequences being non-productive.

In total, 630 or so healthy bone marrow donors made up the cohort. Cohort members were all nominally healthy when sampled, although unrecorded immune exposures were likely present. The donor tested CMV seropositive and was one of the 289 seropositive cohort members. Every donor gave a peripheral blood sample, and the peripheral blood mononuclear cells from that sample were used for TCR beta sequencing. The Qiagen DNeasy Blood Extraction Kit was used to extract genomic DNA from the blood cell samples. Comment on this clone: Its antigen is not yet known. Qualities for individual bases were not recorded, and no much larger clone is one base off.

Study-wide conclusions, independent of this receptor: In a later genetic analysis, fewer N-insertions in productive TCRs were reported among donors in an Asian-associated ancestry cluster than the 666-donor mean. Roughly uniform sequencing depth across donors was assumed in presence/absence analyses, although this assumption may not hold. In a later analysis, HLA-associated TCR beta chains showed more clonal expansion and lower generation probabilities than non-associated chains that were equally common. In a later analysis, several top co-occurrence clusters were reported to appear linked to parvovirus B19, influenza, CMV and Epstein-Barr virus. A later analysis found that TCR association rates varied across HLA loci, with DRB1 alleles showing the most associated TCRs and HLA-C alleles the fewest. Cytomegalovirus status was reported to be diagnosed by the classifier with high specificity and sensitivity in both the original and validation cohorts. A cluster of highly shared sequence variants was judged likely to be a technical artifact of the sequencing pipeline. Only TCR beta chains were sequenced in this cohort, and the absence of alpha or paired-chain data limited detectable features. The study gave a list of under 200 TCR beta chains associated with cytomegalovirus. Strong co-occurrence of HLA alleles, especially DR and DQ, made assigning TCR associations to individual alleles difficult. Linkage disequilibrium might explain the correlated functional status among segregating V segments, but an unknown experimental factor could not be ruled out. Broadly in line with IMGT annotations, most TCR beta V segments showed up in productive rearrangements about 90% or about 30% of the time in an earlier analysis of about 500 of the donors. A later analysis associated 16,951 TCR beta sequences with specific HLA alleles at a false discovery rate of 0.05. According to the authors, the approach could potentially be generalized to other disease states and immunological phenotypes. Most TCR sequences were observed very rarely across donors, whereas some public TCRs were present in many individuals. Over 15 rarely observed V segments, including chromosome 9 orphons, were excluded from the earlier analysis of 550 to 700 of the donors because counts were too low. An association between a missense DCLRE1C variant and V-gene and J-gene trimming of TCR beta chains was found in a later genetic analysis and replicated in an independent cohort. Immune exposure information for the cohort was limited to CMV serostatus. Some IMGT-functional V segments, including TRBV6-2 and TRBV6-3, could not be told apart with the 87-base-pair reads, so those segments were excluded. Most CMV-associated TCR beta chains appeared to be HLA-restricted in a later analysis, and the HLA associations seemed to be driven largely by CMV exposure. In vitro tests confirmed that a few of the cytomegalovirus-associated TCR beta chains recognize cytomegalovirus antigens. Because HLA typing was missing for some donors at each locus, association tests included only the typed subset. A further reported finding was that TCR beta sequences accurately predicted the HLA-A and HLA-B alleles for most subjects in the first cohort.

The library was made by the immunoSEQ multiplex PCR assay. For the multiplex PCR, a mixture combining 60 forward primers for TCR Vbeta segments and 13 reverse primers for TCR Jbeta segments was used. The CDR3 region of rearranged TCR beta genes was amplified from genomic DNA by a multiplex PCR assay. Amplified TCR beta libraries were sequenced as 87-base-pair reads on the Illumina HiSeq System. Concerning the study's data processing: A later analysis counted about 80 million unique TCR beta chains across the 650 to 800 repertoires, and around 9.9 million of these chains were shared by at least two donors. To remove PCR and sequencing errors, raw reads were error-corrected and collapsed into unique sequences using a nearest-neighbor algorithm that merged closely related sequences. Alignment of CDR3 sequences to IMGT reference sequences was used to assign V, D and J gene segments. For a sequence to be retained, a match of at least six nucleotides was required to both a V gene segment and a J gene segment. A rearrangement was called productive if the CDR3 had no stop codons and remained in frame with V and J, and every other rearrangement was called non-productive. CDR3 was defined according to IMGT convention as the region running from the second conserved V-encoded cysteine to the conserved J-encoded phenylalanine. The earlier analysis of 550 to 650 of the donors excluded any sequence lacking an unambiguous match to a single V gene segment. An earlier analysis of fewer than 750 of the donors classified V segments as functional when productive rearrangements were above 56.7% and as segregating when the standard deviation between donors was above 5%. A statistical classification framework was developed to diagnose cytomegalovirus status using the catalog of TCR beta chain sequences. In a later analysis, TCR nucleotide sequences were compared against IMGT/GENE-DB human TR gene sequences so that V and J genes could be assigned. Using the TCRdist pipeline, a later analysis assigned CDR3 sequences along with most-parsimonious VDJ recombination scenarios. In a later analysis, every TCR beta chain was defined by the combination of its CDR3 amino acid sequence and its V-gene family, and reads without a unique V-gene family were dropped. A later analysis removed several hundred highly shared, low-generation-probability nucleotide sequences to deal with suspected cross-contamination and a sequencing artifact. A later analysis calculated a clonal expansion index for each public chain from normalized within-repertoire ranks of inferred template counts. Generation probabilities in a later analysis came from a VDJ recombination model fitted to out-of-frame rearrangements, and those results were checked against IGoR. In a later analysis, hypergeometric tests were used to score TCR-TCR, TCR-HLA and TCR-CMV co-occurrence, with a repertoire-size bias correction applied to TCR pairs. A later analysis estimated false discovery rates by permuting HLA or CMV assignments 20 times. In a later analysis, co-occurring TCRs were grouped using DBSCAN, and TCRdist sequence similarity was added for clustering within HLA-allele-positive subsets. Co-occurrence clustering excluded repertoires with fewer than 30,000 or more than 120,000 public chains, plus five with anomalous nucleotide sharing. TCRdb obtained this table from immuneACCESS and retained in-frame rearrangements with V and J assigned. These tables miss some clones; where compared with another copy, unresolved V genes account for less than half of the shortfall, and the remainder is unexplained. V, J and clone size derive from that table, while D and trimming were established from the DNA sequence. Recorded for this sample are under 200,000 clones; about an eighth of them occurred a single time. The top ten hold about 7.8% of the sample.

The CDR3 covers 14 residues, taking in both the cysteine and the phenylalanine. Kept here is only the CDR3 DNA, which spans 42 bases and is read in frame from base 1. Compared with germline, V lacks 6 bases and J lacks 4 bases; bases without a gene match: 5. Looking up the germline V gene (reference sequence) yields CDR1 LNHDA and CDR2 SQIVND. The chain was built from TRBV19 and TRBJ2-1; 8 of the junction bases match TRBD2. Material: PBMCs. The receptor's source is a man aged 50 or older in good health and CMV-seropositive. CDR3 region: CASSTTGGYNEQFF. The sequenced DNA is TGTGCCAGTAGCACCACGGGGGGGTACAATGAGCAGTTCTTC. Reference TRBV19 and TRBJ2-1 proteins supply the regions before and after the CDR3; the full variable domain is: DGGITQSPKYLFRKEGQNVTLSCEQNLNHDAMYWYRQDPGQGLRLIYYSQIVNDFQKGDIAEGYSVSREKKESFPLTVTSAQKNPTAFYLCASSTTGGYNEQFFGPGTRLTVL.